This T cell receptor (beta chain) came from a study of T cells in Graves' hyperthyroidism and ophthalmopathy. Study-level results: Most thyroid clonotypes expanded above 0.001 were also detected in blood. Through a model of 13 V-J features, ophthalmopathy was separated from stable hyperthyroidism.

Patients having uncontrolled infection, another autoimmune disease, pregnancy or lactation were not included. The authors obtained PBMCs from around 11 ml of fresh peripheral blood. There are many counts of this clonotype. What it binds is not known. Germline CDR1 DFQATT, CDR2 SNEGSKA (reference sequence). CDR3 length: 17 residues. After removal of 5 bases from V and 1 base from J, the junction contained 16 bases not matched to a gene. From RNA transcripts, TCR beta CDR3 regions were amplified. Primed by the HTBI set, a first-round RT-PCR was run on the TCR CDR3. TCRdb ran MiXCR on the multiplex PCR reads and lists one entry per CDR3 protein. There are 300,000 to 350,000 distinct CDR3 sequences in the sample; roughly 18% occur only once, and around 47% lies in the top ten.

The V call is TRBV20-1, the J call TRBJ2-7; 8 bases map to TRBD1. The specimen sequenced was blood. The sequence was collected from a woman aged 50 to 60 with Graves' hyperthyroidism. The CDR3, as DNA: TGCAGTGCTTTGGACGAGGTTCGGCAGGGGGCTTCCTACGAGCAGTACTTC. Its translation is CSALDEVRQGASYEQYF.